This T cell receptor (beta chain) was captured in a study of T cell repertoires in cytomegalovirus infection. In the study overall: An indication of both CMV infection and matching HLA type came from public TCR beta signatures.

MiXCR, run by TCRdb on the reads, gives a single entry per CDR3 protein. The data show 230,000 or so distinct CDR3 sequences, 35% to 40% seen once. The CDR3 is 14 amino acids. The V and J ends lost 3 bases and 7 bases, in that order; junction bases with no gene match: 6. This clonotype was seen a handful of times. Its antigen is unidentified. This sequence originates from a human donor in good health (CMV status not recorded). Some clones in this sample may be carry-over from other donors' samples. The chain couples TRBV12-3 or TRBV12-4 to TRBJ1-5, with TRBD1 identical over 7 bases. Sequences were derived from CD8+ T cells from cultured PBMCs, sampled from culture after CMV antigen stimulation. The CDR3 bases are TGTGCCAGCAGTTTGTCCCTCAGGGGGCAGCCCCAGCATTTT. Its protein is CASSLSLRGQPQHF.